The source of this T cell receptor beta chain is a study of cytomegalovirus exposure and HLA in healthy donors. Primers for the PCR totalled 60 Vbeta and 13 Jbeta. The protocol was immunoSEQ multiplex PCR, while the TCRdb copy is restricted to in-frame clones and leaves out a portion. The sample holds 150,000 to 200,000 clones, roughly 80% seen once. V shed 5 bases and J shed 3 bases, with 15 bases lying between them. CDR1 is SGHTA, CDR2 FQGTGA, per germline. This CDR3 contains 15 residues. The J gene is TRBJ2-3, the V gene TRBV7-3; D is perhaps TRBD1 (5 bases). The source of this sequence is a boy younger than 18 in good health and CMV-seronegative. Sequencing was carried out using PBMCs. The CDR3 DNA is TGTGCCAGCAGCAAAAGGGGTCGTCGGACAGATACGCAGTATTTT. Amino acids: CASSKRGRRTDTQYF.